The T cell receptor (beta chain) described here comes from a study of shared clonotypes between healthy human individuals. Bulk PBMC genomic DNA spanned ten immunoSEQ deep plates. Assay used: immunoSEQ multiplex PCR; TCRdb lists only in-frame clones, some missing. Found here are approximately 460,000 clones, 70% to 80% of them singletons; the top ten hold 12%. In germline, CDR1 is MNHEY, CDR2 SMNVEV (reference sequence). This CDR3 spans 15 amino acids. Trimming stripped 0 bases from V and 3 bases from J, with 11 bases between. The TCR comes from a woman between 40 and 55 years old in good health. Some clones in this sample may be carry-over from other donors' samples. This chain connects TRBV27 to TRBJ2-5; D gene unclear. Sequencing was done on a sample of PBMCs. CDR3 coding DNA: TGTGCCAGCAGTTTATCGGGCAATTCTAAAGAGACCCAGTACTTC. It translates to CASSLSGNSKETQYF.